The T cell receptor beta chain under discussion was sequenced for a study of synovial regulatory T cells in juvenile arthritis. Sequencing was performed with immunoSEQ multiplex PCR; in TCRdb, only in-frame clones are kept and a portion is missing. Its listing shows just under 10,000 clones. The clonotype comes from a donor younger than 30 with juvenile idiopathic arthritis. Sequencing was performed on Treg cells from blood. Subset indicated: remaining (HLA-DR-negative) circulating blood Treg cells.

The CDR3: CATSGGFYGYTF. The chain joins TRBV19 to TRBJ1-2. Germline CDR1 reads LNHDA; CDR2 reads SQIVND (reference sequence). The CDR3 contains 12 residues. This entry has no DNA. Combining the CDR3 with reference TRBV19 and TRBJ1-2 gives the whole variable domain DGGITQSPKYLFRKEGQNVTLSCEQNLNHDAMYWYRQDPGQGLRLIYYSQIVNDFQKGDIAEGYSVSREKKESFPLTVTSAQKNPTAFYLCATSGGFYGYTFGSGTRLTVV.